The 31 T cell receptor beta chains below all came from one sample that was sequenced in a study of blood T cell repertoires in COVID-19. TCRdb keeps only in-frame clones here, not all; method: immunoSEQ multiplex PCR. The sample lists 100,000 or so clones, approximately 82% occurring once. Sequencing was performed on peripheral blood. Receptors originate from a man aged 55-75 years with active or convalescent COVID-19.

The chain carries TRBV27 and TRBJ1-4, with a possible D match to TRBD1 (5 bases). Looked up from germline, CDR1 is MNHEY and CDR2 is SMNVEV (reference sequence). Trimming left V 6 bases short and J 6 bases short, with 17 bases between. The CDR3 contains 15 residues. CDR3 nucleotides: TGTGCCAGCAGGGGTAGGGGCCGCCTCTATGAAAAACTGTTTTTT. This translates into CASRGRGRLYEKLFF.

The chain recombines TRBV3-1 (or the pseudogene TRBV3-2) with TRBJ2-7; 9 bases line up with TRBD1. Germline values: CDR1 LGHDT, CDR2 YNNKEL (reference sequence). The CDR3 is 15 amino acids. V shed 4 bases and J 4 bases; nucleotides not matched to a gene: 8. The CDR3 DNA sequence: TGTGCCAGCAGCCGAGGGACAGGGCCCTTTTACGAGCAGTACTTC. Its protein is CASSRGTGPFYEQYF.

This rearrangement joins TRBV7-9 to TRBJ1-2, with 11 bases lining up with TRBD1. There are 12 residues in the CDR3. Germline V lookup: CDR1 SEHNR, CDR2 FQNEAQ (reference sequence). V dropped 3 bases and J dropped 11; count of bases not matched to a gene: 2. The CDR3: CASSLDRGRYTF. The CDR3, as DNA: TGTGCCAGCAGCTTGGACAGGGGGCGGTACACCTTC.

CDR3 in DNA: TGTGCCGTTCGTCAGGGGAGAAGTGGCTACACCTTC. Amino acid sequence: CAVRQGRSGYTF. The V call is TRBV6-5, the J call TRBJ1-2, with TRBD1 as a possible D gene (6 bases). The V end lost 11 bases, the J end lost 7 bases, and 17 bases lay between the germline ends. From germline, CDR1 is MNHEY and CDR2 SVGAGI. CDR3 length equals 12 residues.

The V gene is TRBV28, the J gene TRBJ2-7; D is possibly TRBD2 (7 bases). V was pared by 5 bases and J by 6 bases, with 20 bases between. CDR3 size: 15 residues. From germline, CDR1 is MDHEN and CDR2 SYDVKM. CDR3: CASSLRTAGRSEQYF. CDR3 DNA: TGTGCCAGCAGTCTACGGACAGCGGGAAGATCCGAGCAGTACTTC.

The chain joins TRBV24-1 to TRBJ2-2; the D gene is possibly TRBD2 (5 bases). V was pared by 5 bases and J by 4 bases, with 10 bases between. Germline V gene data show CDR1 as KGHDR and CDR2 as SFDVKD. This CDR3 is built from 14 residues. The CDR3 bases are TGTGCCACCAGTGCGGGGTTGAGCACCGGGGAGCTGTTTTTT. Protein: CATSAGLSTGELFF.

In DNA form, the CDR3 reads TGTGCCAGCTCACCACAGAGGGATTCAAACACTGAAGCTTTCTTT. Protein product: CASSPQRDSNTEAFF. The chain combines TRBV18 with TRBJ1-1; no definite D call. Germline V gene data show CDR1 as KGHSH and CDR2 as LQKENI. There are 15 residues in the CDR3. The V and J ends lost 1 base and 2 bases respectively, with 11 bases between them.

This clone was seen only a few times. The chain links TRBV6-5 to TRBJ1-1, with D possibly TRBD1 on 5 matching bases. Germline-derived CDR1 and CDR2 are MNHEY and SVGAGI. This CDR3 contains 14 residues. V lost 4 bases and J 2 bases, leaving 11 bases between the germline ends. CDR3 sequence: CASSSGHRNTEAFF. CDR3 in DNA: TGTGCCAGCAGTTCCGGACACCGTAACACTGAAGCTTTCTTT.

This clone showed up just a few times. V is TRBV7-2 and J is TRBJ2-5; maybe TRBD1 (7 bases). The length of the CDR3 is 15 residues. Trimming took 5 bases from V and 4 from J, leaving 17 bases between them. Per the germline V gene, CDR1 is SGHTA and CDR2 is FQGNSA. The DNA for the CDR3 is TGTGCCAGCAGCCCAGTCCAGGGGGGAGGAGAGACCCAGTACTTC. Amino acid sequence: CASSPVQGGGETQYF.

The gene calls are TRBV29-1 and TRBJ1-1; D unresolved. Germline V gene lookup returns CDR1 SQVTM and CDR2 ANQGSEA. The V gene lost 6 bases and the J gene lost 4 bases, with 18 bases spanning the gap. This CDR3 comprises 14 residues. The CDR3 coding sequence is TGCAGCGTCCCCCGGGAGCACCTTCTCACTGAAGCTTTCTTT. This sequence encodes CSVPREHLLTEAFF.

The genes are TRBV18 and TRBJ1-1; D not certain. Between the trimmed V and J ends, which lost 5 bases and 0 bases, there was a span of 10 bases. CDR1 is KGHSH and CDR2 is LQKENI in the germline V gene. The CDR3 loop spans 14 amino acids. The CDR3 DNA sequence: TGTGCCAGCTCAGCGGATAACGTGAACACTGAAGCTTTCTTT. Translating gives CASSADNVNTEAFF.

This clone was found a few times. V gene TRBV30 combines with J gene TRBJ1-6; D uncertain. Germline loops: CDR1 GTSNPN, CDR2 SVGIG (reference sequence). The CDR3 is made up of 13 amino acids. Trimming pared 4 bases from V and 9 bases from J, leaving 13 bases between. The DNA for the CDR3 is TGTGCCTGGAACGAAGGAGGAAGTTCACCCCTCCACTTT. It is translated as CAWNEGGSSPLHF.

This clone was seen just once. The V call is TRBV7-8, the J call TRBJ1-5; D unclear. Trimming shortened V by 4 bases and J by 9 bases, and 10 bases separated the two germline ends. Germline lookup yields CDR1 SGHVS and CDR2 FQNEAQ. The CDR3 runs to 12 residues. The CDR3 nucleotides read TGTGCCAGCAGCTCAGAACCGGGGCCCCAGCATTTT. Its translation: CASSSEPGPQHF.

This clone was detected once. The V call is TRBV6-5, the J call TRBJ1-2; 7 bases are shared with TRBD1. The CDR3 is 13 amino acids. Germline CDR1 reads MNHEY; CDR2 reads SVGAGI. The V and J ends lost 0 bases and 8 bases, in that order; junction bases with no gene match: 3. The CDR3 DNA is TGTGCCAGCAGTTACTCGACAGGGCACGGCTACACCTTC. It yields the protein CASSYSTGHGYTF.

The chain carries TRBV5-4 and TRBJ2-1; 9 bases line up with TRBD2. Losses at the gene ends were 0 bases for V and 6 bases for J; bases not matched to a gene: 4. Per germline, CDR1 SGHNT and CDR2 YYREEE (reference sequence). The length of the CDR3 is 15 residues. CDR3 in amino acids: CASSLGARGGNEQFF. The CDR3 DNA reads TGTGCCAGCAGCTTGGGAGCGCGGGGGGGCAATGAGCAGTTCTTC.

This chain connects TRBV28 to TRBJ1-2, with D hard to call. The CDR3 runs to 11 residues. The V gene lost 4 bases and the J gene lost 4 bases, with 4 bases spanning the gap. Germline V gene sequence: CDR1 MDHEN, CDR2 SYDVKM. The CDR3 nucleotides read TGTGCCAGCAGTTACGGCTATGGCTACACCTTC. Translated: CASSYGYGYTF.

The chain joins TRBV27 to TRBJ2-3; D gene ambiguous. The CDR3 is 17 amino acids. CDR1 is MNHEY, CDR2 SMNVEV, per germline (reference sequence). V was pared by 2 bases and J by 2 bases, with 17 bases between. The CDR3 reads CASSLRRNSYSTDTQYF. CDR3 nucleotides: TGTGCCAGCAGTTTAAGGCGAAACAGCTATTCCACAGATACGCAGTATTTT.

The chain recombines TRBV2 with TRBJ2-5; 13 bases match TRBD2. The CDR3 is 15 amino acids. In germline, CDR1 is SNHLY, CDR2 FYNNEI. Germline trimming cut 11 bases from V and 5 bases from J; bases unmatched to any gene: 11. The CDR3 is CAAKPTSGRGETQYF. In DNA form, the CDR3 reads TGTGCCGCCAAGCCCACTAGCGGGAGGGGGGAGACCCAGTACTTC.

This clone was observed at least ten times. This chain links TRBV19 with TRBJ2-7; 7 bases match TRBD2. CDR3 size: 14 residues. V shed 3 bases and J 2 bases; nucleotides not matched to a gene: 4. Germline assignment: CDR1 LNHDA and CDR2 SQIVND (reference sequence). The CDR3 spells CASSIPGTTYEQYF. The CDR3 region has the DNA TGTGCCAGTAGTATCCCCGGGACTACCTACGAGCAGTACTTC.

The chain uses TRBV18 and TRBJ1-2; D is possibly TRBD1 (5 bases). Germline CDR1 reads KGHSH; CDR2 reads LQKENI. The CDR3 spans 16 residues. V shed 1 base and J shed 2 bases, with 14 bases lying between them. The DNA of the CDR3 is TGTGCCAGCTCACCACGAGGCAGGGCCCTCAACTATGGCTACACCTTC. Amino acids: CASSPRGRALNYGYTF.

In this sample, this clone turned up a few times. This chain connects TRBV7-8 to TRBJ2-5; possibly TRBD1 for D (7 bases). This CDR3 has 17 amino acids. The V gene's germline CDR1 is SGHVS and CDR2 FQNEAQ. V was trimmed by 1 base and J by 2 bases, leaving 17 bases between them. The CDR3 reads CASSLVGGTVFQETQYF. In nucleotides, the CDR3 is TGTGCCAGCAGCTTAGTAGGGGGGACAGTTTTTCAAGAGACCCAGTACTTC.

This clone was seen a single time. The V and J genes are TRBV14 and TRBJ1-1; D unresolved. The CDR3 contains 12 residues. Germline loops: CDR1 SGHDN, CDR2 FVKESK. Trimming removed 1 base from V and 4 bases from J, with 4 bases in between. The CDR3 coding sequence is TGTGCCAGCAGCCAAGGACTCACTGAAGCTTTCTTT. It translates to CASSQGLTEAFF.

The chain recombines TRBV19 with TRBJ1-6; 8 bases match TRBD1. Germline CDR1 LNHDA, CDR2 SQIVND (reference sequence). V lost 7 bases and J lost 7; bases outside the gene matches: 6. The length of the CDR3 is 14 residues. CDR3 sequence (DNA): TGTGCCAGTAAACAAGACAGGGGAAATTCACCCCTCCACTTT. The encoded protein is CASKQDRGNSPLHF. The whole variable domain, remainder taken from reference TRBV19 and TRBJ1-6, is DGGITQSPKYLFRKEGQNVTLSCEQNLNHDAMYWYRQDPGQGLRLIYYSQIVNDFQKGDIAEGYSVSREKKESFPLTVTSAQKNPTAFYLCASKQDRGNSPLHFGNGTRLTVT.

The V gene is TRBV6-1, the J gene TRBJ1-5; 11 bases line up with TRBD1. The germline V gene has CDR1 MNHNS and CDR2 SASEGT. J lost 8 bases, V lost 1 base, and 4 bases had no gene match. The CDR3 loop spans 15 amino acids. CDR3 region: CASSEGTGGGEPQHF. CDR3 coding DNA: TGTGCCAGCAGTGAAGGGACAGGGGGCGGGGAGCCCCAGCATTTT.

V and J are TRBV7-2 and TRBJ2-1; maybe TRBD2 (6 bases). Germline assignment: CDR1 SGHTA and CDR2 FQGNSA. Trimming shortened V by 1 base and J by 6 bases, and 10 bases separated the two germline ends. The CDR3 runs 14 residues. Here the CDR3 DNA reads TGTGCCAGCAGCTTAGGCGCGGGGACCAATGAGCAGTTCTTC. This gives the protein CASSLGAGTNEQFF.

The CDR3 sequence is CASSPTGGKVNEQFF. For the CDR3, the DNA is TGTGCCAGCAGCCCCACCGGCGGGAAGGTCAATGAGCAGTTCTTC. The V and J genes are TRBV9 and TRBJ2-1; a weak D match, TRBD2 (6 bases). CDR1 SGDLS and CDR2 YYNGEE come from the germline V gene. The ends were cut back, 4 bases at V and 6 bases at J, with 17 bases in the middle. This CDR3 has 15 amino acids.

The V gene is TRBV9, the J gene TRBJ2-2, with 8 bases matching TRBD2. Germline V gene lookup returns CDR1 SGDLS and CDR2 YYNGEE. This CDR3 contains 19 residues. With V trimmed by 3 bases and J by 2 bases, 15 bases remained unmatched. The CDR3 DNA reads as TGTGCCAGCAGCGCCCCCCGGGGGGGCGAATCAGAAAACACCGGGGAGCTGTTTTTT. Amino acid sequence: CASSAPRGGESENTGELFF.

The V and J genes are TRBV12-3 or TRBV12-4 and TRBJ2-1, with a possible D match to TRBD1 (5 bases). The length of the CDR3 is 13 residues. Trimming pared 2 bases from V and 6 bases from J, leaving 8 bases between. The CDR3 loop is CASSLKGINEQFF. In DNA form, the CDR3 reads TGTGCCAGCAGTTTAAAGGGGATCAATGAGCAGTTCTTC.

About this clone itself: Its ends do not fully match the called genes, so a read error is possible. The chain carries TRBV7-6 and TRBJ1-4; TRBD1 is a possible D gene (6 bases). The germline V gene encodes CDR1 SGHVS and CDR2 FNYEAQ. This CDR3 comprises 15 residues. The CDR3 nucleotides read TGTGCCAGCAGCTTAGGGGGGACAACAAATGAAAAACTGTTTTTT. Translated: CASSLGGTTNEKLFF.

In its sample, this clone was seen a few times. V gene TRBV11-2 combines with J gene TRBJ1-1; 7 positions agree with TRBD1. Germline trimming cut 5 bases from V and 1 base from J; bases unmatched to any gene: 4. This CDR3 spans 14 amino acids. The V gene's germline CDR1 is SGHAT and CDR2 FQNNGV. The CDR3 sequence is CASSEHRGNTEAFF. DNA for the CDR3: TGTGCCAGCAGCGAGCACAGGGGGAACACTGAAGCTTTCTTT.

The gene calls are TRBV2 and TRBJ1-1, with unresolved D. Looked up from germline, CDR1 is SNHLY and CDR2 is FYNNEI. The CDR3 sequence is 14 residues long. V lost 5 bases and J 0 bases, leaving 10 bases between the germline ends. Here the CDR3 reads CASSPQVLNTEAFF. Written as DNA, the CDR3 is TGTGCCAGCAGTCCCCAGGTTTTGAACACTGAAGCTTTCTTT.